The clone carrying this T cell receptor beta chain was seen many times. The antigen is undetermined. TCRdb re-called the RT-PCR reads with MiXCR, one entry per CDR3 protein. Of hundreds of thousands of distinct CDR3 sequences in the sample, around 16% were seen once. The data derive from a study of response to subunit inactivated influenza vaccine. The study, taken as a whole, reports: The study's authors posited that every seasonal influenza vaccination enlists few new T cells.

The specimen comprised PBMCs from blood, sampled about 13 days after vaccination. The source is a man aged 45 to 65 who received an inactivated influenza vaccine.

The CDR3 nucleotides are TGCGCCAGCAGCTTGGGACTAGGAGAGACCCAGTACTTC. Translating it yields CASSLGLGETQYF. This chain connects TRBV5-1 to TRBJ2-5; possible D gene TRBD2, 6 bases. CDR3 length: 13 amino acids. In germline, CDR1 is SGHRS, CDR2 YFSETQ. With 0 bases removed from V and 4 bases from J, the gap between germline ends came to 7 bases.